This entry describes one TCR beta chain. Its antigen is not identified. The data originate from a study of cytomegalovirus exposure and HLA in healthy donors. General study results and limits: Most sequenced TCRs were rare (though some public TCRs occurred in many donors). In vitro confirmation showed three CMV-associated chains to be CMV antigen specific. Accurate predictions that matched the HLA-A and HLA-B alleles of most subjects were reportedly made from TCR beta sequences.

CDR1 GTSNPN and CDR2 SVGIG come from the germline V gene (reference sequence). This CDR3 has 12 amino acids. Trimming removed 3 bases at V and 7 bases at J, with 10 bases between. With 60 Vbeta and 13 Jbeta primers, the PCR was carried out. Only in-frame clones appear in the TCRdb table, and some are missing; sequencing was by immunoSEQ multiplex PCR. Of 150,000 or so clones in the sample, 70% to 80% were seen once. Source material: PBMCs. The receptor comes from a man aged 40-50 years in good health and CMV-seropositive. V is TRBV30 and J is TRBJ2-1; the D is unclear. CDR3 amino acids: CAWSQEENEQFF. For the CDR3, the DNA is TGTGCCTGGAGCCAAGAGGAGAATGAGCAGTTCTTC.